The rows below give T cell receptor beta chains drawn from one sample of a study of shared clonotypes between healthy human individuals. Sequencing was performed with immunoSEQ multiplex PCR; in TCRdb, only in-frame clones are kept and a portion is missing. In the table there are approximately 500,000 clones, roughly 95% of which are singletons. Sequenced: naive CD4+ T cells sorted from blood. Receptors were obtained from a woman aged 25 to 39 in good health. CDR3s include the opening cysteine and the closing phenylalanine or tryptophan. A D gene is named only where the DNA matches it firmly. Size tells how often a clone was seen (once, few, many) or the class of an expanded clone, and some rows leave it out.

d_call: -; v_call: TRBV10-1; clone_size: -; j_call: TRBJ1-5; cdr3_aa: CASSQQGGGLPHF; cdr3_nt: TGCGCCAGCAGTCAACAGGGTGGCGGGCTTCCGCATTTT
d_call: -; v_call: TRBV10-1; clone_size: -; j_call: TRBJ2-3; cdr3_aa: CASSDSTDTQYF; cdr3_nt: TGCGCCAGCAGTGACAGCACAGATACGCAGTATTTT
d_call: TRBD2; v_call: TRBV5-4; clone_size: -; j_call: TRBJ2-5; cdr3_aa: CASSWGLAGGQETQYF; cdr3_nt: TGTGCCAGCAGCTGGGGACTAGCGGGAGGTCAGGAGACCCAGTACTTC
d_call: -; v_call: TRBV5-4; clone_size: once; j_call: TRBJ1-6; cdr3_aa: CASSLKRVSPLHF; cdr3_nt: TGTGCCAGCAGCCTGAAGAGGGTTTCACCCCTCCACTTT
d_call: TRBD1; v_call: TRBV4-3; clone_size: -; j_call: TRBJ1-2; cdr3_aa: CASRERGQKNYGYTF; cdr3_nt: TGCGCCAGCAGGGAAAGGGGACAGAAGAACTATGGCTACACCTTC
d_call: -; v_call: TRBV7-2; clone_size: once; j_call: TRBJ1-5; cdr3_aa: CASSLYDGYQPQHF; cdr3_nt: TGTGCCAGCAGCTTATATGATGGGTACCAGCCCCAGCATTTT
d_call: -; v_call: TRBV2; clone_size: -; j_call: TRBJ2-1; cdr3_aa: CASSEARERYNEQFF; cdr3_nt: TGTGCCAGCAGTGAAGCTCGGGAGCGGTACAATGAGCAGTTCTTC
d_call: -; v_call: TRBV7-8; clone_size: -; j_call: TRBJ2-5; cdr3_aa: CASSSSMMRHTQETQYF; cdr3_nt: TGTGCCAGCAGCTCGTCGATGATGAGACACACCCAAGAGACCCAGTACTTC
d_call: TRBD2; v_call: TRBV27; clone_size: once; j_call: TRBJ2-7; cdr3_aa: CASSLKGLLPYEQYF; cdr3_nt: TGTGCCAGCAGTTTAAAGGGACTACTCCCCTACGAGCAGTACTTC
d_call: -; v_call: TRBV27; clone_size: -; j_call: TRBJ1-5; cdr3_aa: CASSLKFRVSAGNQPQHF; cdr3_nt: TGTGCCAGCAGTTTGAAATTTCGGGTCTCGGCTGGCAATCAGCCCCAGCATTTT
d_call: TRBD2; v_call: TRBV27; clone_size: -; j_call: TRBJ2-7; cdr3_aa: CASSLFGRGGYEQYF; cdr3_nt: TGTGCCAGCAGTTTATTCGGTCGGGGGGGCTACGAGCAGTACTTC
d_call: -; v_call: TRBV6-5; clone_size: -; j_call: TRBJ2-1; cdr3_aa: CASSQPGLGNEQFF; cdr3_nt: TGTGCCAGCAGTCAACCGGGACTGGGCAATGAGCAGTTCTTC
d_call: TRBD1; v_call: TRBV7-9; clone_size: -; j_call: TRBJ1-1; cdr3_aa: CASSPRVGGTDLNTEAFF; cdr3_nt: TGTGCCAGCAGCCCGAGGGTTGGGGGGACAGACCTCAACACTGAAGCTTTCTTT
d_call: TRBD1; v_call: TRBV18; clone_size: -; j_call: TRBJ2-2; cdr3_aa: CASSPTGQGSTGELFF; cdr3_nt: TGTGCCAGCTCACCAACCGGACAGGGTTCCACCGGGGAGCTGTTTTTT
d_call: TRBD2; v_call: TRBV19; clone_size: few; j_call: TRBJ2-7; cdr3_aa: CASALDRGDEQYF; cdr3_nt: TGTGCCAGTGCACTGGATCGGGGGGACGAGCAGTACTTC
d_call: TRBD2; v_call: TRBV27; clone_size: -; j_call: TRBJ2-3; cdr3_aa: CASRGTSGRLVADTQYF; cdr3_nt: TGTGCCAGCAGGGGGACTAGCGGGAGACTTGTTGCAGATACGCAGTATTTT
d_call: -; v_call: TRBV18; clone_size: -; j_call: TRBJ1-1; cdr3_aa: CASSPTGVWTNTEAFF; cdr3_nt: TGTGCCAGCTCACCAACCGGCGTTTGGACGAACACTGAAGCTTTCTTT
d_call: -; v_call: TRBV28; clone_size: -; j_call: TRBJ2-3; cdr3_aa: CASGGAGQSTDTQYF; cdr3_nt: TGTGCCAGCGGGGGAGCGGGCCAATCCACAGATACGCAGTATTTT
d_call: -; v_call: TRBV29-1; clone_size: -; j_call: TRBJ2-7; cdr3_aa: CSVALGGLEQYF; cdr3_nt: TGCAGCGTTGCTTTGGGGGGGCTCGAGCAGTACTTC
d_call: TRBD1; v_call: TRBV4-1; clone_size: -; j_call: TRBJ2-7; cdr3_aa: CASSQIGTGGPYEQYF; cdr3_nt: TGCGCCAGCAGCCAAATCGGGACAGGTGGGCCCTACGAGCAGTACTTC
d_call: -; v_call: TRBV2; clone_size: -; j_call: TRBJ2-6; cdr3_aa: CASSEAGQTSGANVLTF; cdr3_nt: TGTGCCAGCAGTGAAGCAGGTCAGACCTCTGGGGCCAACGTCCTGACTTTC
d_call: -; v_call: TRBV6-4; clone_size: -; j_call: TRBJ1-1; cdr3_aa: CASRARVNTEAFF; cdr3_nt: TGTGCCAGCAGAGCCAGGGTTAACACTGAAGCTTTCTTT
d_call: TRBD2; v_call: TRBV11-2; clone_size: -; j_call: TRBJ2-1; cdr3_aa: CASGRTSGGDEQFF; cdr3_nt: TGTGCCTCTGGACGGACTAGTGGAGGCGATGAGCAGTTCTTC
d_call: -; v_call: TRBV6-6; clone_size: -; j_call: TRBJ2-7; cdr3_aa: CASSYPGRQSYEQYF; cdr3_nt: TGTGCCAGCAGTTACCCGGGACGGCAGTCCTACGAGCAGTACTTC
d_call: -; v_call: TRBV29-1; clone_size: -; j_call: TRBJ2-1; cdr3_aa: CSGASYNEQFF; cdr3_nt: TGCTCCGGGGCCTCCTACAATGAGCAGTTCTTC
d_call: -; v_call: TRBV18; clone_size: -; j_call: TRBJ2-6; cdr3_aa: CASSPSPWANVLTF; cdr3_nt: TGTGCCAGCTCACCCTCACCTTGGGCCAACGTCCTGACTTTC
d_call: TRBD1; v_call: TRBV5-6; clone_size: once; j_call: TRBJ1-2; cdr3_aa: CASRMDRDGYGYTF; cdr3_nt: TGTGCCAGCAGGATGGACAGGGACGGCTATGGCTACACCTTC
d_call: TRBD2; v_call: TRBV2; clone_size: -; j_call: TRBJ2-1; cdr3_aa: CASSTGLAATGGQFF; cdr3_nt: TGTGCCAGCAGTACGGGACTAGCGGCGACGGGTGGTCAGTTCTTC
d_call: TRBD1; v_call: TRBV7-2; clone_size: -; j_call: TRBJ2-2; cdr3_aa: CASSKPGQGAFTTGELFF; cdr3_nt: TGTGCCAGCAGCAAACCGGGACAGGGGGCCTTCACCACCGGGGAGCTGTTTTTT
d_call: -; v_call: TRBV7-8; clone_size: few; j_call: TRBJ1-1; cdr3_aa: CASSYRMNTEAFF; cdr3_nt: TGTGCCAGCAGTTACAGGATGAACACTGAAGCTTTCTTT
d_call: TRBD2; v_call: TRBV9; clone_size: -; j_call: TRBJ2-2; cdr3_aa: CASSGAPGTSPGELFF; cdr3_nt: TGTGCCAGCAGCGGAGCGCCCGGGACTAGCCCCGGGGAGCTGTTTTTT
d_call: TRBD1; v_call: TRBV6-5; clone_size: -; j_call: TRBJ1-3; cdr3_aa: CASRRTGGSGNTIYF; cdr3_nt: TGTGCCAGCAGGCGGACAGGGGGCTCTGGAAACACCATATATTTT
d_call: -; v_call: TRBV6-6; clone_size: -; j_call: TRBJ2-5; cdr3_aa: CASSIQGLQETQYF; cdr3_nt: TGTGCCAGCAGCATACAGGGTCTGCAAGAGACCCAGTACTTC
d_call: TRBD2; v_call: TRBV19; clone_size: -; j_call: TRBJ2-4; cdr3_aa: CASSISGVGREWAKNIQYF; cdr3_nt: TGTGCCAGTAGTATTAGTGGAGTCGGGCGGGAGTGGGCCAAAAACATTCAGTACTTC
d_call: TRBD2; v_call: TRBV9; clone_size: once; j_call: TRBJ2-7; cdr3_aa: CASSVGLAGVYEQYF; cdr3_nt: TGTGCCAGCAGCGTAGGACTAGCGGGAGTCTACGAGCAGTACTTC
d_call: -; v_call: TRBV6-6; clone_size: -; j_call: TRBJ2-7; cdr3_aa: CASSYSTIYEQYF; cdr3_nt: TGTGCCAGCAGTTACTCGACCATATACGAGCAGTACTTC
d_call: -; v_call: TRBV7-3; clone_size: -; j_call: TRBJ2-2; cdr3_aa: CASSLMTGNTGELFF; cdr3_nt: TGTGCCAGCAGCCTAATGACAGGGAACACCGGGGAGCTGTTTTTT
d_call: -; v_call: TRBV12-2; clone_size: -; j_call: TRBJ1-1; cdr3_aa: CASRSGAKNTEAFF; cdr3_nt: TGTGCAAGTCGCTCCGGGGCTAAGAACACTGAAGCTTTCTTT
d_call: TRBD1; v_call: TRBV5-5; clone_size: -; j_call: TRBJ2-7; cdr3_aa: CASSLTGQDYEQYF; cdr3_nt: TGTGCCAGCAGCTTAACCGGACAGGACTACGAGCAGTACTTC
d_call: -; v_call: TRBV10-3; clone_size: -; j_call: TRBJ2-7; cdr3_aa: CASSYLYEQYF; cdr3_nt: TGTGCCAGCAGTTACCTTTACGAGCAGTACTTC
d_call: -; v_call: TRBV28; clone_size: few; j_call: TRBJ1-2; cdr3_aa: CASSPRGEDGYTF; cdr3_nt: TGTGCCAGCAGTCCCCGGGGGGAGGATGGCTACACCTTC
d_call: TRBD2; v_call: TRBV6-5; clone_size: once; j_call: TRBJ2-7; cdr3_aa: CASSPLAGGIHEQYF; cdr3_nt: TGTGCCAGCAGTCCATTAGCGGGAGGGATCCACGAGCAGTACTTC
d_call: TRBD1; v_call: TRBV19; clone_size: -; j_call: TRBJ2-5; cdr3_aa: CASSAQGAKETQYF; cdr3_nt: TGTGCCAGTAGTGCCCAGGGGGCGAAAGAGACCCAGTACTTC
d_call: -; v_call: TRBV27; clone_size: -; j_call: TRBJ2-7; cdr3_aa: CASSPEGVVLEQYF; cdr3_nt: TGTGCCAGCAGCCCAGAGGGGGTAGTCCTCGAGCAGTACTTC
d_call: TRBD2; v_call: TRBV9; clone_size: -; j_call: TRBJ2-3; cdr3_aa: CASSPRLAGGRTDTQYF; cdr3_nt: TGTGCCAGCAGCCCCCGACTAGCGGGAGGTAGGACAGATACGCAGTATTTT
d_call: -; v_call: TRBV5-6; clone_size: -; j_call: TRBJ1-1; cdr3_aa: CASSSQALLFVEVNTEAFF; cdr3_nt: TGTGCCAGCAGTTCCCAGGCGCTCCTATTTGTCGAGGTAAACACTGAAGCTTTCTTT
d_call: -; v_call: TRBV28; clone_size: -; j_call: TRBJ1-2; cdr3_aa: CASRPGAGHGYTF; cdr3_nt: TGTGCCAGCAGACCAGGGGCCGGTCATGGCTACACCTTC